This paragraph reports one TCR beta chain. Its antigen is unidentified. The germline V gene has CDR1 SGHAT and CDR2 FQNNGV. Between the trimmed V and J ends, which lost 5 bases and 7 bases, there was a span of 5 bases. CDR3 length equals 11 residues. The sample comes from a study of OX40 agonist ivuxolimab in advanced cancers. The study's findings and limits: Not determined was the antigen specificity of the expanded peripheral T cells. Dosing at 0.1 to 3.0 mg/kg was accompanied by clonal expansion of CD4+ and CD8+ blood T cells by week 6.

Assay: immunoSEQ multiplex PCR; the TCRdb copy retains only in-frame clones and omits some. Among roughly 46,000 clones listed, 87% were seen once. This chain connects TRBV11-2 to TRBJ2-2; D is ambiguous. Sequencing was performed on CD4+ or CD8+ T cells sorted from blood, taken in a trial of the OX40 agonist ivuxolimab. The receptor was isolated from an adult with an advanced solid tumor such as melanoma, head and neck, liver or kidney cancer. The CDR3: CASSPFGELFF. Here the CDR3 DNA reads TGTGCCAGCAGCCCCTTCGGGGAGCTGTTTTTT.